This T cell receptor (beta chain) comes out of a study of blood T cell repertoires in COVID-19. Study information: COVID-19 samples collected from the United States, Italy and Spain covered acute and convalescent phases. The analysed material was cDNA or gDNA that came from T cells, B-cell-depleted T cells, or PBMCs.

J gave up 7 bases and V 3 bases, and 5 bases lay outside the gene matches. The length of the CDR3 is 14 residues. Germline CDR1 SGHVS, CDR2 FQNEAQ. How the authors handled the data: Researchers report that nucleated cell counts were estimated from reference gene primer amplification. Method: immunoSEQ multiplex PCR; TCRdb's copy keeps in-frame clones and lacks some. The V and J calls and clone size were taken over from that table, and D and trimming were inferred from the DNA. Of about 55,000 clones detected, 85% to 90% appear once; the ten largest clones hold 1.4%. The rearrangement joins TRBV7-8 to TRBJ2-7; 11 bases line up with TRBD2. This sequence originates from a man in his 60s with acute or convalescent COVID-19. The sequencing sample was made of peripheral blood. The CDR3 loop is CASSLLAGGEEQYF. CDR3 DNA: TGTGCCAGCAGCTTGCTAGCGGGAGGAGAAGAGCAGTACTTC.